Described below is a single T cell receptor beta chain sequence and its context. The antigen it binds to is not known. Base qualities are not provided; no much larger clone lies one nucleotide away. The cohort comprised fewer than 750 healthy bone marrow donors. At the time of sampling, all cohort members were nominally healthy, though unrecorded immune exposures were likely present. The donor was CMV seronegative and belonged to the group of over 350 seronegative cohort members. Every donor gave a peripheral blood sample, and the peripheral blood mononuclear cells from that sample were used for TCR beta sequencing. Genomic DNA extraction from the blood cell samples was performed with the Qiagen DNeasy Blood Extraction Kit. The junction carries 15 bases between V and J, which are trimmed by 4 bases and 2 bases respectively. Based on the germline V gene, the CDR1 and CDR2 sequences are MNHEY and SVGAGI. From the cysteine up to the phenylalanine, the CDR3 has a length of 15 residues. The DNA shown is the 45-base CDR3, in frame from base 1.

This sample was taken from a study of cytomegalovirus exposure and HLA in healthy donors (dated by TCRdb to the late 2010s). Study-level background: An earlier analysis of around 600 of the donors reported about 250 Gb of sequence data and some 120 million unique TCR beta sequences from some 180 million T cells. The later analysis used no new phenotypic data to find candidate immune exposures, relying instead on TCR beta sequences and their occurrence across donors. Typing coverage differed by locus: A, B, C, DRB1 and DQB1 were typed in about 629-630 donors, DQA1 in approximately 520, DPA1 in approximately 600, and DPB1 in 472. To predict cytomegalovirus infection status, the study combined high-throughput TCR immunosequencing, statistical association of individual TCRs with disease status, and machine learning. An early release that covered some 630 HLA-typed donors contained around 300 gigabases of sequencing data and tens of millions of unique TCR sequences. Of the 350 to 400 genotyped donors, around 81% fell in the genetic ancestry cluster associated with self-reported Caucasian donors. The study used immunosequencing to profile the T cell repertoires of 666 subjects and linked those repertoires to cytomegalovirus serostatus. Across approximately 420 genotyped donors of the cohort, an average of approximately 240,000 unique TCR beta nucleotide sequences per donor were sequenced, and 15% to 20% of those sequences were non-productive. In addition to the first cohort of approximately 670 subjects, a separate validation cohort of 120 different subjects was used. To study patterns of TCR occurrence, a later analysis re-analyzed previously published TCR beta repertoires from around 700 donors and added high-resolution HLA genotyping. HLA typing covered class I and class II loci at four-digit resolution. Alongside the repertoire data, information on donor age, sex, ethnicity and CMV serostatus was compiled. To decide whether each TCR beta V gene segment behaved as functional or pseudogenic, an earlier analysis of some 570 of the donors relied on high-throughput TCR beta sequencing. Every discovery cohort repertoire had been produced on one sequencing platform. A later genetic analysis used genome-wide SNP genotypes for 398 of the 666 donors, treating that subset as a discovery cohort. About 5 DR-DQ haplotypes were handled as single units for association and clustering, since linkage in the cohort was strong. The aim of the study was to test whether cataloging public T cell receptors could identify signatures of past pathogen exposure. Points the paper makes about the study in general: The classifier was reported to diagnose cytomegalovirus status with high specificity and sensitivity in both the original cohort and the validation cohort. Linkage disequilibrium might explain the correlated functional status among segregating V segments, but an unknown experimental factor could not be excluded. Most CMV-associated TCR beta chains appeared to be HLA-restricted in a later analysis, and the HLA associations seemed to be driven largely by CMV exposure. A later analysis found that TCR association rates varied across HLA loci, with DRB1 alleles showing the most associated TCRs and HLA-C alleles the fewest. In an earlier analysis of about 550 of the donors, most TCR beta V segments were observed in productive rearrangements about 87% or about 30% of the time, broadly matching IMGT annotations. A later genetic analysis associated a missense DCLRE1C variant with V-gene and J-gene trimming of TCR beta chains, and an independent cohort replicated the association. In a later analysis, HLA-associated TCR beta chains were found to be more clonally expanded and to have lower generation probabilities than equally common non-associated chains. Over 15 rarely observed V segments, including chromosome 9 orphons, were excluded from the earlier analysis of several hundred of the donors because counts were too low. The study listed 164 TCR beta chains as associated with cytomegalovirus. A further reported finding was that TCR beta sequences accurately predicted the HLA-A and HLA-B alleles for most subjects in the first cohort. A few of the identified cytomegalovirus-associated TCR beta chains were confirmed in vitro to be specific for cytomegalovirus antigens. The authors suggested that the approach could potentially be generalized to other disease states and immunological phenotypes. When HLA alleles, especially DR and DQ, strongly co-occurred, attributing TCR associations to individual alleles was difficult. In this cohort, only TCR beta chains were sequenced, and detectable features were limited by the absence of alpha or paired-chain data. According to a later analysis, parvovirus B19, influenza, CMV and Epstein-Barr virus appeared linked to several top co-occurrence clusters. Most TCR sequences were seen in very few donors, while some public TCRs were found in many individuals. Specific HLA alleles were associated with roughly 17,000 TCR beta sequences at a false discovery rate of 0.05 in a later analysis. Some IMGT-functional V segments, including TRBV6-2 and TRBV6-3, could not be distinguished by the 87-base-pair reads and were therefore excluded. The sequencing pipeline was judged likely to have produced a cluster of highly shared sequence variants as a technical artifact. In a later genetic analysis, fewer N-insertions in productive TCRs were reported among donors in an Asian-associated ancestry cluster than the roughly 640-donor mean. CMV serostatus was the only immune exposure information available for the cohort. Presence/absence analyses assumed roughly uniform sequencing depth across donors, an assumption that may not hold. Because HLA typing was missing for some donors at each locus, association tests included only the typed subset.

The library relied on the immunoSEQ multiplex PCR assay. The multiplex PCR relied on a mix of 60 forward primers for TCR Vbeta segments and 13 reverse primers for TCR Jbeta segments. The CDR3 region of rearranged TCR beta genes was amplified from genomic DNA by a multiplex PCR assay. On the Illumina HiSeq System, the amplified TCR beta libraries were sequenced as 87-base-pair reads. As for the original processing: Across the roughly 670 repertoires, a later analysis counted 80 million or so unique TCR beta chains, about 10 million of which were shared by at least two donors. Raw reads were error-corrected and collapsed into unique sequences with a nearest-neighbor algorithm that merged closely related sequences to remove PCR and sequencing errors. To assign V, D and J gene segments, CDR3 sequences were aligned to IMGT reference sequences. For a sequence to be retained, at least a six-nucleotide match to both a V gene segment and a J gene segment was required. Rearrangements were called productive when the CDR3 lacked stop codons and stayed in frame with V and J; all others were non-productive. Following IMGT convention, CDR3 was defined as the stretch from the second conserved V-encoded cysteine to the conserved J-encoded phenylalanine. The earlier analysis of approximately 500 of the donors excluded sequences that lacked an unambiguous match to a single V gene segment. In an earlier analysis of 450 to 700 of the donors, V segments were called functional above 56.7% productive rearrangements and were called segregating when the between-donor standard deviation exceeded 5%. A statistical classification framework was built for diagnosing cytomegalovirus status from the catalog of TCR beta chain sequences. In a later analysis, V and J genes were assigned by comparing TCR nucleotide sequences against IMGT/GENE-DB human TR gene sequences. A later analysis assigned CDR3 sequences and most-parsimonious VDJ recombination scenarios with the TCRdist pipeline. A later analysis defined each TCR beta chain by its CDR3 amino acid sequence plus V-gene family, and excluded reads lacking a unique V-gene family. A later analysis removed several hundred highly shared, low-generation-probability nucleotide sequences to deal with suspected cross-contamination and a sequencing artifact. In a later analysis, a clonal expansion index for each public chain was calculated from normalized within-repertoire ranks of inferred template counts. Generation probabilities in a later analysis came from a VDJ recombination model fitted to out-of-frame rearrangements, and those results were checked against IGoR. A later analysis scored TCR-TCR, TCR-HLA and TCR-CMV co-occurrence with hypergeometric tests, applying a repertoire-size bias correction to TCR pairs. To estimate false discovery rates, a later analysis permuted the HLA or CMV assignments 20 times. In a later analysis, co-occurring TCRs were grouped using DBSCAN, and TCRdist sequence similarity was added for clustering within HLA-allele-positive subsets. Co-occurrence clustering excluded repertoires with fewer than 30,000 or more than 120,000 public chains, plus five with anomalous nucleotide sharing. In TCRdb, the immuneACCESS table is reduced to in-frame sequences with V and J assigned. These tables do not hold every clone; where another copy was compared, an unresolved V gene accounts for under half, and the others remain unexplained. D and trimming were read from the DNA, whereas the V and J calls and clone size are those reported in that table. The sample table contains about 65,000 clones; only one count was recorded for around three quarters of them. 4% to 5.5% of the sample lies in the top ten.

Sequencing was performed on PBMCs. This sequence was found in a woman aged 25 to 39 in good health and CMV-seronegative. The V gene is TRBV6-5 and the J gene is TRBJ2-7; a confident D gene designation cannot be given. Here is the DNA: TGTGCCAGCAGTTCAATTCTGGCAGGAACCTACGAGCAGTACTTC. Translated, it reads CASSSILAGTYEQYF.